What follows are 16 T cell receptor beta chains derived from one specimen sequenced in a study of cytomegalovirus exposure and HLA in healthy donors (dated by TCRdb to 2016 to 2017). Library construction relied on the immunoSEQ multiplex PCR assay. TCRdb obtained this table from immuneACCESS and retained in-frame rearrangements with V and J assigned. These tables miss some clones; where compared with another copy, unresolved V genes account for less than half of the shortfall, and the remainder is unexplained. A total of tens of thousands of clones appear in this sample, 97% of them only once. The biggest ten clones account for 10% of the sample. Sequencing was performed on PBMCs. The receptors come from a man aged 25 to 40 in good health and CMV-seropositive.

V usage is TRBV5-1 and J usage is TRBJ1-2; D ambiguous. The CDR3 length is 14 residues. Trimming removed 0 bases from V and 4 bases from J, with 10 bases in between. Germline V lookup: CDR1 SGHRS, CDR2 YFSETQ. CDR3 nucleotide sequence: TGCGCCAGCAGCTTGGACAGTGAATTCTATGGCTACACCTTC. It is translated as CASSLDSEFYGYTF.

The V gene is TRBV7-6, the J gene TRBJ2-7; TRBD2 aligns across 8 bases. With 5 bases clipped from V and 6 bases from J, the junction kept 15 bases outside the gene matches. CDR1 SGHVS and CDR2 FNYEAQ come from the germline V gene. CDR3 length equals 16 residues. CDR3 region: CASSPLADLLRSEQYF. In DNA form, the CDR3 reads TGTGCCAGCAGCCCACTAGCGGACCTCTTACGCAGCGAGCAGTACTTC. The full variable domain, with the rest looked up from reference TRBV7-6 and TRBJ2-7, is GAGVSQSPRYKVTKRGQDVALRCDPISGHVSLYWYRQALGQGPEFLTYFNYEAQQDKSGLPNDRFSAERPEGSISTLTIQRTEQRDSAMYRCASSPLADLLRSEQYFGPGTRLTVT.

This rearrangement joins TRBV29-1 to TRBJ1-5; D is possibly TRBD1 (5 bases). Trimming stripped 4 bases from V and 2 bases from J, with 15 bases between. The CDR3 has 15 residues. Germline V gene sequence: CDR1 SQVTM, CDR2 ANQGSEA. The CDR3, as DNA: TGCAGCGTTGCTTTATCAGGGATCGGCAATCAGCCCCAGCATTTT. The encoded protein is CSVALSGIGNQPQHF. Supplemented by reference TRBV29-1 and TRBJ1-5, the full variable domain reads SAVISQKPSRDICQRGTSLTIQCQVDSQVTMMFWYRQQPGQSLTLIATANQGSEATYESGFVIDKFPISRPNLTFSTLTVSNMSPEDSSIYLCSVALSGIGNQPQHFGDGTRLSIL.

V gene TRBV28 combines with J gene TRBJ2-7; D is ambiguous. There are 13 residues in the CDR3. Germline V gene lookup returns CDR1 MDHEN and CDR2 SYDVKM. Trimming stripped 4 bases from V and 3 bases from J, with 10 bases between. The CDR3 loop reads CASSSGTFYEQYF. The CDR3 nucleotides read TGTGCCAGCAGTTCAGGAACATTCTACGAGCAGTACTTC.

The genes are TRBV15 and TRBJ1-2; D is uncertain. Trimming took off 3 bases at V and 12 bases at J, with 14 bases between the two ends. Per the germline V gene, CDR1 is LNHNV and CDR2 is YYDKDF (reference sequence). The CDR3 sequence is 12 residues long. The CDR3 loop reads CATSSPDAGHTF. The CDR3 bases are TGTGCCACCAGCAGCCCCGACGCTGGGCACACCTTC.

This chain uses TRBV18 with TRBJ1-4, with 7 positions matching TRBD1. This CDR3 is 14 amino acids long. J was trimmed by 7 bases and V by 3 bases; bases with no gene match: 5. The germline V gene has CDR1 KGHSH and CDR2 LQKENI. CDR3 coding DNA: TGTGCCAGCTCACCCTCCCGACAGGGTGAAAAACTGTTTTTT. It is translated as CASSPSRQGEKLFF.

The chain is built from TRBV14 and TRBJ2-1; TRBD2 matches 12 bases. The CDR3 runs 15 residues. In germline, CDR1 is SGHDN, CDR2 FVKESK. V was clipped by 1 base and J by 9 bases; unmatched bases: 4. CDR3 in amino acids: CASSQGLAGVFEQFF. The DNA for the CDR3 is TGTGCCAGCAGCCAAGGACTAGCGGGAGTATTTGAGCAGTTCTTC.

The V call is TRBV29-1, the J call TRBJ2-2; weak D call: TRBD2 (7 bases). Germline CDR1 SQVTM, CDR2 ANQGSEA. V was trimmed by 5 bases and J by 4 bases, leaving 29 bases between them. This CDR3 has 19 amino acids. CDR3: CSVLGGGLAGFSSTGELFF. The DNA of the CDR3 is TGCAGCGTTCTTGGGGGGGGGCTAGCAGGATTTTCGAGCACCGGGGAGCTGTTTTTT.

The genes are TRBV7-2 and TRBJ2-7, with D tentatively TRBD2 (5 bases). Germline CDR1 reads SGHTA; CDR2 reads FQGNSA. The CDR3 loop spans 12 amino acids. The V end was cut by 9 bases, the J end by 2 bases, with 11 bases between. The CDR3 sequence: CASRTGTYEQYF. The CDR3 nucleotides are TGTGCCAGTAGGACTGGTACCTACGAGCAGTACTTC.

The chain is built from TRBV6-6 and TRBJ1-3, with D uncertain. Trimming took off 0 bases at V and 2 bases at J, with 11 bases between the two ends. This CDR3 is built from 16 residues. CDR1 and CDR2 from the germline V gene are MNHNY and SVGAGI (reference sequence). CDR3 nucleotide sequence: TGTGCCAGCAGTTACTCCGGGGATCAGGCTGGAAACACCATATATTTT. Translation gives CASSYSGDQAGNTIYF.

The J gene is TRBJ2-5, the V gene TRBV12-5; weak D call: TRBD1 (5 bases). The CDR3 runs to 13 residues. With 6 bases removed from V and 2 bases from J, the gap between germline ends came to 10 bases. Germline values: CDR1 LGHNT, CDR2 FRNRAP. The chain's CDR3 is CASGQGNQETQYF. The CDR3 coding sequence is TGTGCTAGTGGGCAGGGTAATCAAGAGACCCAGTACTTC.

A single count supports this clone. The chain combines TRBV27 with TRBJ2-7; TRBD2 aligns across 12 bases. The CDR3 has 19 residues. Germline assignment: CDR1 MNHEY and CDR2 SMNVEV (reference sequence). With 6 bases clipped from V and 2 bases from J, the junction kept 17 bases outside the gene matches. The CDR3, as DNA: TGTGCCAGCAGCGATCCCCGGACTAGCGGGAAGTTACCTACCTACGAGCAGTACTTC. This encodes CASSDPRTSGKLPTYEQYF.

CDR3 DNA: TGCGCCAGCAGCTTGGACGGACAGGTTGCCGAGCAGTACTTC. Translation gives CASSLDGQVAEQYF. The rearrangement uses TRBV5-1 and TRBJ2-7, with 7 bases matching TRBD1. Germline CDR1 reads SGHRS; CDR2 reads YFSETQ. V lost 0 bases, J lost 6 bases, and 6 bases stayed unmatched. The CDR3 extends over 14 amino acids.

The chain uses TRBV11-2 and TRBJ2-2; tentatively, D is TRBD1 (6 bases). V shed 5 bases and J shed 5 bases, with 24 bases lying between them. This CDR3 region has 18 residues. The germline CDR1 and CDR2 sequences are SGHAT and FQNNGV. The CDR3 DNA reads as TGTGCCAGCAGCCCAATTTTAGGGTTAGGGGGAAAAACCGGGGAGCTGTTTTTT. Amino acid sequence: CASSPILGLGGKTGELFF. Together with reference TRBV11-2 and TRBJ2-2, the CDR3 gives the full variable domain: EAGVAQSPRYKIIEKRQSVAFWCNPISGHATLYWYQQILGQGPKLLIQFQNNGVVDDSQLPKDRFSAERLKGVDSTLKIQPAKLEDSAVYLCASSPILGLGGKTGELFFGEGSRLTVL.

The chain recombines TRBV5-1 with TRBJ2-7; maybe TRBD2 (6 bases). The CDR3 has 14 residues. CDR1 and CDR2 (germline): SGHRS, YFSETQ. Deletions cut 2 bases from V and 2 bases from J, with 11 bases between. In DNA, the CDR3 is TGCGCCAGCAGCTTTGAGCGGGCCCCCTACGAGCAGTACTTC. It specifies CASSFERAPYEQYF.

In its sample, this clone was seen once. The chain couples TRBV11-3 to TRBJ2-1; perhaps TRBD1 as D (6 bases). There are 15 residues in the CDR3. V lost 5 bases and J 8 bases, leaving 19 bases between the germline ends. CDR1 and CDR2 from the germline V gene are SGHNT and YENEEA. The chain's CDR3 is CASSPLGGIEDEQFF. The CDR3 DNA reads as TGTGCCAGCAGCCCTTTAGGGGGTATAGAGGATGAGCAGTTCTTC.